This note documents a single T cell receptor (beta chain) sequence. TCRdb's table, derived via immunoSEQ multiplex PCR, lists solely in-frame clones and lacks some. The data show under 300,000 clones, 70% to 90% seen once. The V and J ends lost 6 bases and 0 bases respectively, with 6 bases between them. CDR1 is SNHLY and CDR2 is FYNNEI in the germline V gene. CDR3 size: 13 residues. The data derive from a study of blood T cell repertoires in COVID-19. This TCR was recovered from a woman aged 45-65 years who had recovered from COVID-19. The sequenced sample consisted of PBMCs or T cells enriched from blood (not recorded which). The chain combines TRBV2 with TRBJ1-3; D gene uncertain. This CDR3 is CASRYSSGNTIYF. CDR3 nucleotide sequence: TGTGCCAGCAGATACAGCTCTGGAAACACCATATATTTT.